These 8 T cell receptor beta chains came from one sample sequenced in a study of T cells after yellow fever vaccination (dated by TCRdb to between 2018 and 2020). Sample treatment or condition, as interpreted from the label and publication: live attenuated yellow fever vaccine strain. The library was prepared using 5' RACE. TCRdb records Illumina NovaSeq 6000 as the sequencer. TCRdb reprocessing: public reads trimmed at Q25 with fastp, clones called with MiXCR, in-frame beta chains kept. Each CDR3 protein gets just one entry, which takes the most common genes and DNA from the rows behind it. A total of about 340,000 distinct CDR3 sequences appear in this sample, about 12% of them only once. The top ten hold 2.5% to 4% of the sample. The sample was CD4+ T cells sorted from PBMCs, taken 15 days after the yellow fever booster vaccination. The source of these receptors is a man between 18 and 29 years old who received the YFV17D yellow fever vaccine.

This clonotype was observed a handful of times. The chain links TRBV5-1 to TRBJ2-7; D is unresolved. This CDR3 is built from 12 residues. V gave up 2 bases and J gave up 3 bases, with 6 bases separating them. Germline V gene sequence: CDR1 SGHRS, CDR2 YFSETQ. This CDR3 reads CASSFDGYEQYV. CDR3 coding DNA: TGCGCCAGCAGCTTCGACGGCTACGAGCAGTACGTC.

This clonotype came up a few times. The chain is built from TRBV5-1 and TRBJ2-1, with TRBD1 identical over 7 bases. The CDR3 runs 16 residues. The V and J ends lost 2 bases and 9 bases, in that order; junction bases with no gene match: 14. Germline loops: CDR1 SGHRS, CDR2 YFSETQ. CDR3 in amino acids: CASSFTGTDRFGEQFF. CDR3 coding DNA: TGCGCCAGCAGCTTTACCGGGACAGATAGATTCGGTGAGCAGTTCTTC.

This clonotype was seen more than once but under ten times. The chain couples TRBV7-8 to TRBJ1-1; no clear D. The CDR3 loop spans 13 amino acids. Deletions cut 2 bases from V and 4 bases from J, with 8 bases between. In germline, CDR1 is SGHVS, CDR2 FQNEAQ. This CDR3 is CASSLFYGTEAFF. The CDR3 bases are TGTGCCAGCAGCTTATTTTATGGCACTGAAGCTTTCTTT.

This clonotype was seen a handful of times. This rearrangement joins TRBV7-2 to TRBJ2-3; D might be TRBD1 or TRBD2, each matching 5 bases. The V end was cut by 5 bases, the J end by 3 bases, with 15 bases between. The length of the CDR3 is 15 residues. CDR1 is SGHTA and CDR2 is FQGNSA in the germline V gene. The CDR3 DNA reads TGTGCCAGCAGCACCGGTGGGGGTCGGACAGATACGCAGTATTTT. It encodes CASSTGGGRTDTQYF.

At least ten counts were recorded for this clonotype. J is TRBJ2-2 and V is TRBV5-8; TRBD2 is a possible D gene (6 bases). The ends were cut back, 4 bases at V and 3 bases at J, with 16 bases in the middle. Germline CDR1 SGHTS, CDR2 YDEGEE. This CDR3 region has 16 residues. Written as DNA, the CDR3 is TGTGCCAGCAGCCCTCGCCGACTAGACTACACCGGGGAGCTGTTTTTT. Translation gives CASSPRRLDYTGELFF.

This clonotype was seen more than once but under ten times. The rearrangement joins TRBV12-3 or TRBV12-4 to TRBJ1-1; D remains unclear. V was cut by 7 bases and J by 1 base, with 10 bases left in between. The length of the CDR3 is 13 residues. DNA for the CDR3: TGTGCCAGCATCCTGGCGGGGAACACTGAAGCTTTCTTT. Protein product: CASILAGNTEAFF.

V is TRBV9 and J is TRBJ2-1; the D gene is possibly TRBD2 (5 bases). V was pared by 0 bases and J by 7 bases, with 14 bases between. The germline gives CDR1 SGDLS, CDR2 YYNGEE. CDR3 length: 15 residues. CDR3 sequence (DNA): TGTGCCAGCAGCGTAGCCCCTGTGGCGGGTAATGAGCAGTTCTTC. Translation gives CASSVAPVAGNEQFF.

This clonotype was observed a few times. V and J are TRBV7-9 and TRBJ2-2; TRBD2 aligns across 7 bases. Germline V gives CDR1 SEHNR, CDR2 FQNEAQ (reference sequence). The CDR3 is 17 residues long. V shed 3 bases and J 6 bases; nucleotides not matched to a gene: 13. The chain's CDR3 is CASSLWAAKRGSGELFF. CDR3 DNA sequence: TGTGCCAGCAGCTTGTGGGCCGCTAAGCGGGGATCCGGGGAGCTGTTTTTT. The full variable domain, rest sourced from reference TRBV7-9 and TRBJ2-2, is DTGVSQNPRHKITKRGQNVTFRCDPISEHNRLYWYRQTLGQGPEFLTYFQNEAQLEKSRLLSDRFSAERPKGSFSTLEIQRTEQGDSAMYLCASSLWAAKRGSGELFFGEGSRLTVL.